The 13 T cell receptor beta chains given below trace back to one sample, sequenced in a study of CD8+ T cells in alopecia areata. The treatment denotes: oral pan-JAK inhibitor, 5-10 mg twice daily. Once RNA had been extracted, it was reverse transcribed into cDNA to act as the sequencing template. Libraries were prepared by immunoSEQ multiplex PCR; TCRdb keeps only in-frame clonotypes and omits some of them. Here the sample spans 210,000 or so clones, roughly 66% being singletons. The specimen comprised CD4+ T cells sorted from blood, sampled between weeks 43 and 45, from a patient treated with tofacitinib. The receptors were sampled from a human donor with alopecia areata.

V gene TRBV30 combines with J gene TRBJ2-7; TRBD1 aligns across 12 bases. J lost 1 base, V lost 1 base, and 5 bases had no gene match. The CDR3 is made up of 16 amino acids. Germline V gene data show CDR1 as GTSNPN and CDR2 as SVGIG (reference sequence). The CDR3 here is CAWSGMGQGASYEQYF. The CDR3 DNA sequence: TGTGCCTGGAGTGGAATGGGACAGGGGGCATCCTACGAGCAGTACTTC. Complete variable domain (other parts from reference TRBV30 and TRBJ2-7): SQTIHQWPATLVQPVGSPLSLECTVEGTSNPNLYWYRQAAGRGLQLLFYSVGIGQISSEVPQNLSASRPQDRQFILSSKKLLLSDSGFYLCAWSGMGQGASYEQYFGPGTRLTVT.

The rearrangement links TRBV30 to TRBJ2-1; D call uncertain. Per germline, CDR1 GTSNPN and CDR2 SVGIG (reference sequence). V was cut by 4 bases and J by 5 bases, with 6 bases left in between. The CDR3 covers 11 residues. CDR3 residues: CAWTRNNEQFF. CDR3 DNA: TGTGCCTGGACCAGGAACAATGAGCAGTTCTTC.

The chain carries TRBV30 and TRBJ2-1; D is uncertain. CDR3 length equals 17 residues. V shed 0 bases and J shed 0 bases, with 15 bases lying between them. Germline loops: CDR1 GTSNPN, CDR2 SVGIG (reference sequence). CDR3 residues: CAWSVVTVYSSYNEQFF. Written as DNA, the CDR3 is TGTGCCTGGAGTGTAGTCACGGTATATAGCTCCTACAATGAGCAGTTCTTC.

This clone occurred a few times. The gene calls are TRBV5-4 and TRBJ2-2; D gene unclear. Germline V gene data show CDR1 as SGHNT and CDR2 as YYREEE (reference sequence). The CDR3 is made up of 16 amino acids. The ends were cut back, 0 bases at V and 4 bases at J, with 13 bases in the middle. CDR3 sequence: CASSLVKGGGTGELFF. In DNA form, the CDR3 reads TGTGCCAGCAGCTTGGTCAAGGGCGGTGGCACCGGGGAGCTGTTTTTT.

The gene calls are TRBV9 and TRBJ1-4; perhaps TRBD1 as D (6 bases). This CDR3 comprises 17 residues. Germline V gene lookup returns CDR1 SGDLS and CDR2 YYNGEE. Trimming stripped 4 bases from V and 5 bases from J, with 21 bases between. The CDR3 DNA reads as TGTGCCAGCAGCCCCACCTCACAAGAGGGACAAAATGAAAAACTGTTTTTT. It specifies CASSPTSQEGQNEKLFF.

A few counts support this clone. This chain joins TRBV29-1 and TRBJ1-1; TRBD1 might be the D (6 bases). V was shortened by 4 bases and J by 4 bases, with 16 bases between the two germline ends. The CDR3 spans 14 residues. Germline CDR1 is SQVTM and CDR2 is ANQGSEA. CDR3 region: CSVGTTGRGTEAFF. The CDR3 DNA reads TGCAGCGTTGGCACGACAGGAAGGGGCACTGAAGCTTTCTTT. Supplemented by reference TRBV29-1 and TRBJ1-1, the full variable domain reads SAVISQKPSRDICQRGTSLTIQCQVDSQVTMMFWYRQQPGQSLTLIATANQGSEATYESGFVIDKFPISRPNLTFSTLTVSNMSPEDSSIYLCSVGTTGRGTEAFFGQGTRLTVV.

This chain joins TRBV7-2 and TRBJ2-1; tentatively, D is TRBD1 (6 bases). CDR1 is SGHTA and CDR2 is FQGNSA in the germline V gene. The CDR3 has 18 amino acids. The V and J ends lost 0 bases and 4 bases respectively, with 19 bases between them. The CDR3 sequence is CASSLAPPTGIKYNEQFF. CDR3 DNA: TGTGCCAGCAGCTTAGCCCCCCCTACAGGGATCAAATACAATGAGCAGTTCTTC.

This chain uses TRBV6-4 with TRBJ2-6, with D unresolved. V was clipped by 5 bases and J by 0 bases, with 2 bases between them. The CDR3 runs to 13 residues. Per the germline V gene, CDR1 is MRHNA and CDR2 is SNTAGT. The CDR3 region has the DNA TGTGCCAGCAGTAGCTCTGGGGCCAACGTCCTGACTTTC. Translating it yields CASSSSGANVLTF.

The chain carries TRBV27 and TRBJ1-1, with TRBD1 matching over 7 bases. Germline assignment: CDR1 MNHEY and CDR2 SMNVEV (reference sequence). This CDR3 has 14 residues. V shed 2 bases and J 2 bases; nucleotides not matched to a gene: 2. The CDR3 sequence is CASSLRQGNTEAFF. The CDR3 region has the DNA TGTGCCAGCAGTTTAAGACAGGGTAACACTGAAGCTTTCTTT.

V and J are TRBV11-2 and TRBJ2-7; D gene ambiguous. The V and J ends lost 2 bases and 2 bases respectively, with 7 bases between them. Germline V gene lookup returns CDR1 SGHAT and CDR2 FQNNGV. CDR3 size: 13 residues. The CDR3 is CASSLSVAYEQYF. The CDR3 DNA is TGTGCCAGCAGCTTATCAGTAGCCTACGAGCAGTACTTC.

This clone was seen a handful of times. V gene TRBV14 combines with J gene TRBJ1-3, with D hard to call. Trimming stripped 0 bases from V and 5 bases from J, with 11 bases between. The germline CDR1 and CDR2 sequences are SGHDN and FVKESK. The CDR3 covers 15 residues. CDR3 residues: CASSQEYRIRNTIYF. The CDR3 DNA sequence: TGTGCCAGCAGCCAAGAATACCGGATTCGAAACACCATATATTTT.

This sequence joins TRBV15 and TRBJ2-7; tentative D call: TRBD1 (6 bases). This CDR3 has 13 amino acids. V shed 1 base and J shed 9 bases, with 13 bases lying between them. CDR1 LNHNV and CDR2 YYDKDF come from the germline V gene (reference sequence). Here the CDR3 reads CATSRAGQSGQYF. Written as DNA, the CDR3 is TGTGCCACCAGCAGAGCCGGACAGTCCGGGCAGTACTTC.

This chain joins TRBV30 and TRBJ2-6; D ambiguous. CDR3 size: 14 residues. CDR1 and CDR2 from the germline V gene are GTSNPN and SVGIG (reference sequence). V lost 3 bases to trimming and J lost 1 base, with 7 bases between them. CDR3 sequence (DNA): TGTGCCTGGAGAGATCTATCTGGGGCCAACGTCCTGACTTTC. This encodes CAWRDLSGANVLTF.